The subject of this entry is one T cell receptor (beta chain). Its antigen is as yet unknown. In the PCR, 60 Vbeta and 13 Jbeta primers were used. TCRdb's copy holds only in-frame clones and misses some; the assay was immunoSEQ multiplex PCR. The top ten hold approximately 0.24% of the sample, which has 200,000 to 300,000 clones, about 88% seen once. Germline V gene lookup returns CDR1 SGHRS and CDR2 YFSETQ. The CDR3 sequence is 14 residues long. This specimen comes from a study of cytomegalovirus exposure and HLA in healthy donors. Broader study findings: Clonal expansion, a later analysis showed, was greater in HLA-associated TCR beta chains than in equally common others. When presence/absence was analysed, sequencing depth was taken to be roughly uniform across donors. TCR beta V segments were, for the most part, productive about 90% or about 30% of the time in an earlier analysis. With DRB1 most and HLA-C fewest, TCR association rates differed between HLA loci in a later analysis.

Sequencing used PBMCs. This TCR derives from a girl aged 2 to 9 in good health and CMV-seronegative. The V call is TRBV5-1, the J call TRBJ2-5, with 7 positions matching TRBD1. With the DNA end fitting TRBJ2-7 better, the J assignment may be wrong. CDR3 amino acids: CASSQRTGNNEQYF. The CDR3 bases are TGCGCCAGCAGCCAGAGGACAGGTAATAACGAGCAGTACTTC.